These 4 T cell receptor beta chains originate from one sample sequenced in a study of T cells in Graves' hyperthyroidism and ophthalmopathy. Researchers amplified the TCR beta CDR3 regions from RNA transcripts. Primed by the HTBI set, a first-round RT-PCR was run on the TCR CDR3. Each CDR3 protein is one row after TCRdb ran MiXCR on the multiplex PCR reads. The profile shows 480,000 or so distinct CDR3 sequences, 46% of them singletons. The source material was peripheral blood or thyroid tissue (not recorded which). Source of these receptors: an adult woman with Graves' disease, either hyperthyroidism or ophthalmopathy (not recorded which).

The chain couples TRBV9 to TRBJ2-7; perhaps D is TRBD1 or TRBD2 (5 bases each). There are 12 residues in the CDR3. Looked up from germline, CDR1 is SGDLS and CDR2 is YYNGEE. V dropped 3 bases and J dropped 9 bases, with 13 bases sitting between them. Written as DNA, the CDR3 is TGTGCCAGCAGCGCAATGGCTGGGGGGCAGTACTTC. Translating it yields CASSAMAGGQYF.

In this sample, this clonotype turned up many times. Germline and junction disagree at one end, which may indicate a read error. The chain employs TRBV20-1 and TRBJ2-7; TRBD2 agrees at 7 bases. The CDR3 has 15 amino acids. Germline V gene sequence: CDR1 DFQATT, CDR2 SNEGSKA (reference sequence). The CDR3 coding sequence is TGCAGCGCTAGCGGTGGGCCTAGCGAAAACTACGAGCAGTACTTC. As protein: CSASGGPSENYEQYF.

V and J are TRBV20-1 and TRBJ1-5, with D unclear. Germline V lookup: CDR1 DFQATT, CDR2 SNEGSKA (reference sequence). The length of the CDR3 is 10 residues. Trimming removed 3 bases from V and 8 bases from J, with 5 bases in between. The DNA of the CDR3 is TGCAGTGCTAGTGTGGAGCCCCAGCATTTT. Protein: CSASVEPQHF.

The chain combines TRBV5-6 with TRBJ2-7; TRBD2 might be the D (5 bases). The V end lost 2 bases, the J end lost 3 bases, and 15 bases lay between the germline ends. This CDR3 has 15 amino acids. Germline assignment: CDR1 SGHDT and CDR2 YYEEEE. In DNA, the CDR3 is TGTGCCAGCAGCTTAAGAGCGGACCAATACTACGAGCAGTACTTC. Translation gives CASSLRADQYYEQYF.